This T cell receptor beta chain was sequenced in a study of identical twins. Study results and caveats: Insertions ran lower in abundant cord blood beta clonotypes, though not in memory repertoires.

Unique molecular identifiers were in the cDNA, with template-switch universal primer binding. Each CDR3 protein gets one entry after TCRdb re-called the 5' RACE reads with MiXCR. The table has 1.5 million to 2 million distinct CDR3 sequences, more than 30% seen once. The CDR3 length is 15 residues. From germline, CDR1 is SGHTA and CDR2 FQGNSA. V was cut by 3 bases and J by 0 bases, with 11 bases left in between. About this clonotype: Antigen specificity is unknown.

The sequencing input was cord blood. This receptor was identified in a newborn girl in good health. The rearrangement joins TRBV7-2 to TRBJ1-1; D is perhaps TRBD1 (6 bases). The CDR3 coding sequence is TGTGCCAGCAGCTTTGCGGGGGCTATGAACACTGAAGCTTTCTTT. Amino acid sequence: CASSFAGAMNTEAFF.